This T cell receptor (beta chain) originates from a study of Graves' ophthalmopathy and Graves' hyperthyroidism. Beta-chain TCR CDR3 regions were amplified from RNA transcripts. First-round RT-PCR employed HTBI primers, with a second-round multiplex PCR after it. TCRdb re-derived calls from the multiplex PCR reads in MiXCR, one entry per CDR3 protein. Found here are hundreds of thousands of distinct CDR3 sequences, around 40% of them singletons; the top ten hold about 40%. This clonotype has a count of ten or more. Trimming pared 3 bases from V and 5 bases from J, leaving 10 bases between. CDR3 size: 13 residues. Germline V gives CDR1 ENHRY, CDR2 SYGVKD.

The sample taken for sequencing was peripheral blood. The chain recombines TRBV10-3 with TRBJ2-5, with D possibly TRBD2 on 5 matching bases. The receptor comes from an adult man with Graves' ophthalmopathy. The CDR3 DNA reads as TGTGCCATCAGTGACAGCCCGGGGGAGACCCAGTACTTC. This codes for CAISDSPGETQYF.